These T cell receptor beta chains were read from a single sample in a study of blood T cell repertoires in COVID-19. Repertoires were generated with immunoSEQ multiplex PCR, while TCRdb's copy carries only in-frame clones and drops some. The table shows a few hundred thousand clones, with around 89% occurring only once. Source material: peripheral blood. The receptors derive from a woman in her twenties or thirties with COVID-19, enrolled during active disease. Each CDR3 is given with its conserved first and last residue. The order of the fields is J gene, CDR3 length, V gene, CDR3 protein.

TRBJ1-1,15,TRBV5-4,CASSSNTGLGTEAFF
TRBJ2-7,16,TRBV9,CASATGRYGFNYEQYF
TRBJ2-1,11,TRBV29-1,CSQRSYNEQFF
TRBJ2-3,15,TRBV24-1,CATSDLLGGFDTQYF
TRBJ2-5,16,TRBV2,CASSERGTGSGETQYF
TRBJ2-3,15,TRBV5-1,CASSGLAEVTDTQYF
TRBJ1-2,15,TRBV7-9,CASSSGTGGNYGYTF
TRBJ2-1,17,TRBV3-1/TRBV3-2,CASSQADSGISYNEQFF
TRBJ2-7,13,TRBV19,CASQGVDSYEQYF
TRBJ1-2,17,TRBV4-2,CASSQEYRDRDRYGYTF
TRBJ1-1,14,TRBV7-9,CASSFGQGRTEAFF
TRBJ1-1,15,TRBV7-2,CASSLSGTGIPEAFF
TRBJ2-1,15,TRBV11-2,CASTLTGGNYNEQFF
TRBJ2-1,15,TRBV5-1,CASSPERGAYNEQFF
TRBJ2-7,13,TRBV6-6,CASSGAPTYEQYF
TRBJ1-1,17,TRBV6-2/TRBV6-3,CASSTRDRGSWPTEAFF
TRBJ1-2,16,TRBV11-2,CASSEPGGSTYYGYTF
TRBJ1-6,14,TRBV25-1,CASRRGSYNSPLHF
TRBJ2-2,15,TRBV29-1,CSVGRLGENTGELFF
TRBJ1-4,17,TRBV3-1/TRBV3-2,CASSQERDRGKNEKLFF
TRBJ1-4,15,TRBV6-5,CASSLQGATNEKLFF
TRBJ1-2,15,TRBV15,CATSRDQGTAWGYTF
TRBJ2-5,14,TRBV5-1,CASSSEGRGETQYF
TRBJ1-6,14,TRBV2,CASGAGTAFSPLHF
TRBJ1-2,14,TRBV29-1,CSVYGDSPNYGYTF
TRBJ1-6,15,TRBV19,CASSKQGFYNSPLHF
TRBJ1-3,21,TRBV7-4,CASRRPSDRIHCGNSGNTIYF
TRBJ1-4,15,TRBV28,CASSFNILLGEKLFF
TRBJ2-4,18,TRBV4-3,CASSQDPQGARTKNIQYF
TRBJ1-1,11,TRBV6-5,CASRYNTEAFF
TRBJ2-2,17,TRBV7-9,CASSPRYAGEVSGELFF
TRBJ2-2,15,TRBV5-1,CASSEPTSNTGELFF
TRBJ2-2,14,TRBV6-4,CASSEQGRTGELFF
TRBJ2-1,18,TRBV18,CASSPDRRGRTSYNEQFF
TRBJ1-3,16,TRBV11-2,CASSFMWGETGNTIYF
TRBJ1-4,16,TRBV4-3,CASSQYVGQGVEKLFF
TRBJ2-1,13,TRBV19,CASNRQGANEQFF
TRBJ1-3,17,TRBV9,CASSVAGIRTSGNTIYF
TRBJ2-5,15,TRBV6-4,CASSPGGTRQETQYF
TRBJ1-2,14,TRBV2,CASSTSDRGGGYTF
TRBJ2-1,17,TRBV24-1,CATSDWTSGRGYNEQFF
TRBJ2-4,17,TRBV3-1/TRBV3-2,CASSQGRRKHNENIQYF
TRBJ2-3,16,TRBV6-2/TRBV6-3,CASSPRTSGGADTQYF